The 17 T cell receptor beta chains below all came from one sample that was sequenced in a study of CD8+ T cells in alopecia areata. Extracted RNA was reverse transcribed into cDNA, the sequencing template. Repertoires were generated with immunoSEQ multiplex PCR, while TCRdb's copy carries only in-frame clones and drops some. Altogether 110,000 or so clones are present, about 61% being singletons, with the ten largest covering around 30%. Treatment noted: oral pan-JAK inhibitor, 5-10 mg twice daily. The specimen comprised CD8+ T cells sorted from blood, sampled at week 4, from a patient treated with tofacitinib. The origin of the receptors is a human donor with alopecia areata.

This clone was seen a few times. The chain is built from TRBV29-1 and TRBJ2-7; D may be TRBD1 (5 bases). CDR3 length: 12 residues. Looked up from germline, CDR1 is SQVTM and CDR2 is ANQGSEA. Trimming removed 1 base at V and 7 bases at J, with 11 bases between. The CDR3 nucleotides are TGCAGCGTTGAAGGGACATCTAAAGAGCAGTACTTC. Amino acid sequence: CSVEGTSKEQYF.

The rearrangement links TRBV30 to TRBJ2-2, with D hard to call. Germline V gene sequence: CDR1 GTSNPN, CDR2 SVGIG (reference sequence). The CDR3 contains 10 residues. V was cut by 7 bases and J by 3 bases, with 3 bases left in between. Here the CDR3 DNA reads TGTGCCTCGGACACCGGGGAGCTGTTTTTT. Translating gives CASDTGELFF.

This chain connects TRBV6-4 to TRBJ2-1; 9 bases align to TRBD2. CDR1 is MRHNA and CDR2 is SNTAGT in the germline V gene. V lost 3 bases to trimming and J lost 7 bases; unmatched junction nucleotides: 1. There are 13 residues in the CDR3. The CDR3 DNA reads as TGTGCCAGCAGTGAGCTAGCGGGGAATGAGCAGTTCTTC. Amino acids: CASSELAGNEQFF.

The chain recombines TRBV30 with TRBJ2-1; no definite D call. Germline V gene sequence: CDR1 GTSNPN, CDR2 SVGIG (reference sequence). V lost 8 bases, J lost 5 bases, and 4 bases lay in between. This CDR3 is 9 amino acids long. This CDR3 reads CAGDNEQFF. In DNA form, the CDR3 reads TGTGCCGGAGACAATGAGCAGTTCTTC. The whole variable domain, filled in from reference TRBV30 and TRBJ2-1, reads SQTIHQWPATLVQPVGSPLSLECTVEGTSNPNLYWYRQAAGRGLQLLFYSVGIGQISSEVPQNLSASRPQDRQFILSSKKLLLSDSGFYLCAGDNEQFFGPGTRLTVL.

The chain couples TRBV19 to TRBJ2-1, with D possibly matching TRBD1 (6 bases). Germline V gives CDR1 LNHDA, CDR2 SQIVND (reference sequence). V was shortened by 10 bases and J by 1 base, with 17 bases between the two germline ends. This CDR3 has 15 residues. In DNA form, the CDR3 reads TGTGCCAACCGACGGGTGGGGGCATCCTACAATGAGCAGTTCTTC. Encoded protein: CANRRVGASYNEQFF. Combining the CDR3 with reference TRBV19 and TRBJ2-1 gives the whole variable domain DGGITQSPKYLFRKEGQNVTLSCEQNLNHDAMYWYRQDPGQGLRLIYYSQIVNDFQKGDIAEGYSVSREKKESFPLTVTSAQKNPTAFYLCANRRVGASYNEQFFGPGTRLTVL.

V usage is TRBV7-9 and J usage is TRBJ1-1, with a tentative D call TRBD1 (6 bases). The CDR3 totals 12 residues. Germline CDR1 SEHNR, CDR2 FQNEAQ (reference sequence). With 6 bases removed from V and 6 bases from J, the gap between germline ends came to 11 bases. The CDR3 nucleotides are TGTGCCAGCAGTCCGGGGGGCGCTGAAGCTTTCTTT. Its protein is CASSPGGAEAFF. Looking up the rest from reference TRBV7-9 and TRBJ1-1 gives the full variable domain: DTGVSQNPRHKITKRGQNVTFRCDPISEHNRLYWYRQTLGQGPEFLTYFQNEAQLEKSRLLSDRFSAERPKGSFSTLEIQRTEQGDSAMYLCASSPGGAEAFFGQGTRLTVV.

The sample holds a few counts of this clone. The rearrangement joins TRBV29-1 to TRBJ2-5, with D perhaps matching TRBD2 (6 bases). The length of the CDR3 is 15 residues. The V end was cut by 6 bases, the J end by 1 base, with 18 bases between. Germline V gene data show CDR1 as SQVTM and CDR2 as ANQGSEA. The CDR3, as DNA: TGCAGCGTGGTTCAGGCGCGGGGTACCCAAGAGACCCAGTACTTC. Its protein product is CSVVQARGTQETQYF.

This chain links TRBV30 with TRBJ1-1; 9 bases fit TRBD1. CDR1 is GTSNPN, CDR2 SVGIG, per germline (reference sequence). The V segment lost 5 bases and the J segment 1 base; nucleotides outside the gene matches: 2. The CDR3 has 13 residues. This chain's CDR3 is CAWLGQGNTEAFF. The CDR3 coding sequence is TGTGCCTGGTTGGGACAGGGGAACACTGAAGCTTTCTTT.

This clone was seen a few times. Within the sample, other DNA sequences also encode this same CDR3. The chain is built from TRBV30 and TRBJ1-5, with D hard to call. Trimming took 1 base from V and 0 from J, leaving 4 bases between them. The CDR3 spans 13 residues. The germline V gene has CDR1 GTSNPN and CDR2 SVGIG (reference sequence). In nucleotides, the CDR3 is TGTGCCTGGAGTGCAGATAGCAATCAGCCCCAGCATTTT. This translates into CAWSADSNQPQHF. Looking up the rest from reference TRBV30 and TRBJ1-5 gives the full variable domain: SQTIHQWPATLVQPVGSPLSLECTVEGTSNPNLYWYRQAAGRGLQLLFYSVGIGQISSEVPQNLSASRPQDRQFILSSKKLLLSDSGFYLCAWSADSNQPQHFGDGTRLSIL.

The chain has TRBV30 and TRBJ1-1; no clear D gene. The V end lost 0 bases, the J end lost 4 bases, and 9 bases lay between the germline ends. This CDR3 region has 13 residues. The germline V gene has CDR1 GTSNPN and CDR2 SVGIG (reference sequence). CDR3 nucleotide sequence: TGTGCCTGGAGTGTTCCAGGAGGCACTGAAGCTTTCTTT. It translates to CAWSVPGGTEAFF.

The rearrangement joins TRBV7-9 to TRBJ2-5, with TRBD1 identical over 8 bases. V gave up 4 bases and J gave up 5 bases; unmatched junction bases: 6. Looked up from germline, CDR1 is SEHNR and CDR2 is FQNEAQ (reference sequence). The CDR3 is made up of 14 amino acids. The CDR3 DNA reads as TGTGCCAGCAGCTCGACAGGGGAACGTGAGACCCAGTACTTC. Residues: CASSSTGERETQYF.

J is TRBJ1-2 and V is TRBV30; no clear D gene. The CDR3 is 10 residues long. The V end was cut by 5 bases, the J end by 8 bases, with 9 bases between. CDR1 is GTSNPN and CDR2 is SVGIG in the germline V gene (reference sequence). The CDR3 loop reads CAWDSYGYTF. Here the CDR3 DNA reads TGTGCCTGGGATTCATACGGCTACACCTTC.

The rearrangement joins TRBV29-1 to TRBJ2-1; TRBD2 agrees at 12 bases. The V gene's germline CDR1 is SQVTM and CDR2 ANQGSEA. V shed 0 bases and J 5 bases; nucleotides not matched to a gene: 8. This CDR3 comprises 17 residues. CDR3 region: CSVEDPLAGGPDNEQFF. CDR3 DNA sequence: TGCAGCGTTGAAGATCCGCTAGCGGGGGGGCCGGACAATGAGCAGTTCTTC.

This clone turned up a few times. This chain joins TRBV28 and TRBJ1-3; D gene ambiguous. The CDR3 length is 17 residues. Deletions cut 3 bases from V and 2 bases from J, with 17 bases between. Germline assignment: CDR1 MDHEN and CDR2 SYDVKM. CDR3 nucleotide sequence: TGTGCCAGCAGTTTTCATCGGGCGGGGAAGGCTGGAAACACCATATATTTT. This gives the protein CASSFHRAGKAGNTIYF.

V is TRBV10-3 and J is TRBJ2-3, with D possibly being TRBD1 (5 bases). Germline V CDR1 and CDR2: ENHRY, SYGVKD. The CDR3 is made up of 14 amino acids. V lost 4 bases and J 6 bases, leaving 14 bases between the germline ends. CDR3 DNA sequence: TGTGCCATCAGTGGGGGCTTACGTGGGGATACGCAGTATTTT. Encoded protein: CAISGGLRGDTQYF.

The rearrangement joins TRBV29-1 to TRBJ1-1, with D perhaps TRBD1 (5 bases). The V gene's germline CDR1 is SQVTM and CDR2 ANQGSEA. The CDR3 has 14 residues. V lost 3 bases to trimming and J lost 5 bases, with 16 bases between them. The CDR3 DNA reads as TGCAGCGTTGACCCGGGCATTCAGGGTACTGAAGCTTTCTTT. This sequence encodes CSVDPGIQGTEAFF.

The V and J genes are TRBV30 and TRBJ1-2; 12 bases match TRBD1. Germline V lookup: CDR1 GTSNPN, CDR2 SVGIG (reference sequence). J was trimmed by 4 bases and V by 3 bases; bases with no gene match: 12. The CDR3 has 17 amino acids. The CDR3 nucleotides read TGTGCCTGGAGCGCGGGATTGGGACAGGGGGCCGGCTATGGCTACACCTTC. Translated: CAWSAGLGQGAGYGYTF.